This T cell receptor (beta chain) derives from a study of cytomegalovirus exposure and HLA in healthy donors. Background on the study: About 79% of 300 to 450 genotyped donors fell in the Caucasian-associated ancestry cluster. Study results and limitations: Presence/absence analyses assumed roughly uniform sequencing depth across donors, which may not hold. Later, an analysis found that common viral pathogens appeared to be linked with several of the most significant clusters.

Though probably carrying unrecorded immune exposures, donors were nominally healthy at sampling. 60 Vbeta and 13 Jbeta primers were used in PCR. Measured with immunoSEQ multiplex PCR; TCRdb has only the in-frame clones, and not every one. The sample has some 130,000 clones; about 66% are singletons. Remarks on this clone: Its target is not known.

Germline V CDR1 and CDR2: SGDLS, YYNGEE. This CDR3 spans 16 amino acids. Deletions cut 3 bases from V and 6 bases from J, with 20 bases between. Sample: PBMCs. This sequence joins TRBV9 and TRBJ2-3; TRBD1 is a possible D gene (6 bases). The source is a human donor in good health. CDR3 nucleotide sequence: TGTGCCAGCAGCGCCTCTTCCAGGGGCGTATGGGATACGCAGTATTTT. It encodes CASSASSRGVWDTQYF.